A selection of T cell receptor beta chains follows, all from one sample in a study of vaccination and CD4 T cells after COVID-19. TCRdb re-called the PCR reads through MiXCR, storing one row per CDR3 protein. The table includes under 3,500 distinct CDR3 sequences, around 84% detected once. Their antigen targets remain unknown. Sequenced material: CD4+ T cells from blood, cultured in vitro. Receptors originate from a human donor who had recovered from COVID-19. Both conserved end residues are part of each CDR3.

v_call: TRBV6-1
j_call: TRBJ2-7
cdr3_aa: CASSRVGDYEQYF

v_call: TRBV6-1
j_call: TRBJ2-3
cdr3_aa: CASRDPHTVSTSTDTQYF

v_call: TRBV15
j_call: TRBJ1-4
cdr3_aa: CATSRTGATNEKLFF

v_call: TRBV20-1
j_call: TRBJ1-2
cdr3_aa: CSAGGGQGRHGYTF

v_call: TRBV5-1
j_call: TRBJ1-5
cdr3_aa: CASSLGESNQPQHF

v_call: TRBV12-3/TRBV12-4
j_call: TRBJ1-2
cdr3_aa: CASSIDRSYGYTF

v_call: TRBV7-3
j_call: TRBJ1-2
cdr3_aa: CASSLDRNGYTF

v_call: TRBV7-2
j_call: TRBJ1-6
cdr3_aa: CASSLSENSPLHF

v_call: TRBV20-1
j_call: TRBJ1-5
cdr3_aa: CSARVSTGTQNQPQHF

v_call: TRBV6-5
j_call: TRBJ1-6
cdr3_aa: CASSYGDPPSPLHF

v_call: TRBV6-1
j_call: TRBJ1-2
cdr3_aa: CASKEGTAHGYTF

v_call: TRBV2
j_call: TRBJ2-3
cdr3_aa: CASSILAGGPDTQYF

v_call: TRBV3-1
j_call: TRBJ1-2
cdr3_aa: CASSQTPGQTTGYTF

v_call: TRBV10-3
j_call: TRBJ1-1
cdr3_aa: CAISGDRDGTGAFF

v_call: TRBV21-1
j_call: TRBJ1-4
cdr3_aa: CASSKGPRDRASNEKLFF

v_call: TRBV5-1
j_call: TRBJ1-2
cdr3_aa: CASSLGGVNYGYTF

v_call: TRBV7-8
j_call: TRBJ2-7
cdr3_aa: CASGGREGTYEQYF

v_call: TRBV6-4
j_call: TRBJ1-6
cdr3_aa: CASSGRTVYNSPLHF

v_call: TRBV7-9
j_call: TRBJ1-2
cdr3_aa: CASIHDQGFYGYTF

v_call: TRBV6-4
j_call: TRBJ2-5
cdr3_aa: CASLQGAETQYF

v_call: TRBV7-2
j_call: TRBJ1-1
cdr3_aa: CASSLDRNTEAFF

v_call: TRBV19
j_call: TRBJ1-5
cdr3_aa: CASSIGPGQPQHF

v_call: TRBV7-9
j_call: TRBJ1-1
cdr3_aa: CASSSGTANLNTEAFF

v_call: TRBV20-1
j_call: TRBJ1-1
cdr3_aa: CSASFRGMNTEAFF

v_call: TRBV6-2/TRBV6-3
j_call: TRBJ1-2
cdr3_aa: CASSYRGFYGYTF

v_call: TRBV6-5
j_call: TRBJ1-1
cdr3_aa: CASSYPRAEAFF

v_call: TRBV2
j_call: TRBJ1-4
cdr3_aa: CASRDGVGSEKLFF

v_call: TRBV6-1
j_call: TRBJ1-6
cdr3_aa: CASMTGHNSPLHF

v_call: TRBV19
j_call: TRBJ1-3
cdr3_aa: CASSIWGNTIYF

v_call: TRBV7-2
j_call: TRBJ1-2
cdr3_aa: CASSYRTGIMNYGYTF

v_call: TRBV5-1
j_call: TRBJ1-6
cdr3_aa: CASEPGGFNSPLHF

v_call: TRBV19
j_call: TRBJ1-3
cdr3_aa: CASKLETVPGNTIYF

v_call: TRBV10-3
j_call: TRBJ2-1
cdr3_aa: CAISRSSGGAPREQFF

v_call: TRBV6-1
j_call: TRBJ2-3
cdr3_aa: CASRTNRDRITDTQYF

v_call: TRBV7-9
j_call: TRBJ2-2
cdr3_aa: CASSHGDRSGELFF

v_call: TRBV18
j_call: TRBJ2-2
cdr3_aa: CASSVGQANTGELFF

v_call: TRBV6-2/TRBV6-3
j_call: TRBJ1-5
cdr3_aa: CASSLGAGMGNQPQHF

v_call: TRBV20-1
j_call: TRBJ1-5
cdr3_aa: CSARDGYSNQPQHF

v_call: TRBV12-3/TRBV12-4
j_call: TRBJ1-2
cdr3_aa: CASSLTRTGAGYGYTF

v_call: TRBV12-3/TRBV12-4
j_call: TRBJ1-2
cdr3_aa: CASSFMENAYGYTF

v_call: TRBV20-1
j_call: TRBJ1-2
cdr3_aa: CSAGSGGVGYGYTF

v_call: TRBV19
j_call: TRBJ2-7
cdr3_aa: CASSDRTIYEQYF